The subject of this entry is one TCR beta chain. A read error may explain this, as a much larger clone is one base away. Patients sequenced had flow cytometry evidence of CD8+CD57+ cell expansion. Genomic DNA templated the TCR beta VDJ and CDR3 profiling. TCRdb redid the calling of the reads with MiXCR, one entry per CDR3 protein. The sample yields hundreds of thousands of distinct CDR3 sequences, approximately 32% seen once. This sample is drawn from a study of CD8+CD57+ T cells in acquired aplastic anemia. CDR3 size: 12 residues. V was trimmed by 8 bases and J by 2 bases, leaving 10 bases between them. Germline loops: CDR1 SNHLY, CDR2 FYNNEI.

What was sequenced was sorted CD4+, CD8+, or CD8+CD57+ T cells (not recorded which) from PBMCs. The receptor was derived from a human donor with aplastic anemia. This sequence joins TRBV2 and TRBJ2-7; D gene ambiguous. The CDR3 loop is CASCRRAYEQYF. In DNA form, the CDR3 reads TGTGCCAGCTGCCGTCGGGCCTACGAGCAGTACTTC.